This paragraph reports one TCR beta chain. Here immunoSEQ multiplex PCR was the method, and the copy in TCRdb shows in-frame clones only, minus some. The data contain nearly 35,000 clones, about 85% of them singletons. This sample was taken from a study of blood T cell repertoires in COVID-19. Looking at the study overall: The United States, Italy and Spain provided the acute and convalescent COVID-19 samples.

CDR3 size: 15 residues. The junction had 8 bases not matched to a gene; V was cut back by 6 bases and J by 1 base. Per germline, CDR1 KGHSH and CDR2 LQKENI. This TCR was sampled from a human donor with acute or convalescent COVID-19. The donor label of this sample is uncertain. This rearrangement joins TRBV18 to TRBJ2-7; 8 bases line up with TRBD1. The sequencing input was peripheral blood. CDR3 coding DNA: TGTGCCAGCTCCCCTCGACAGGGGATTTCCTACGAGCAGTACTTC. The encoded protein is CASSPRQGISYEQYF.